A single sample gave rise to the 2 T cell receptor beta chains below, sequenced in a study of control samples from healthy donors and cancer patients. The table came from immunoSEQ multiplex PCR; TCRdb's copy has only in-frame clones and leaves some out. This sample has roughly 80,000 clones, with around nine tenths found just once. Source material: blood. Receptor source: a woman aged 45 to 65 in good health.

The rearrangement joins TRBV12-5 to TRBJ2-7, with TRBD2 matching 9 bases. Germline CDR1 reads LGHNT; CDR2 reads FRNRAP. The CDR3 length is 16 residues. V shed 6 bases, J shed 5 bases, and the junction held 14 bases outside the gene matches. Here the CDR3 DNA reads TGTGCTAGTGGCTTCAGGAGGGGTAGCGGGGGCCACGAGCAGTACTTC. Its protein is CASGFRRGSGGHEQYF.

The J gene is TRBJ2-7, the V gene TRBV19; D is uncertain. Germline V lookup: CDR1 LNHDA, CDR2 SQIVND (reference sequence). Trimming shortened V by 3 bases and J by 0 bases, and 9 bases separated the two germline ends. The CDR3 is made up of 14 amino acids. CDR3 nucleotides: TGTGCCAGTAGTATTGTCATACGCTCCTACGAGCAGTACTTC. Its translation: CASSIVIRSYEQYF.